A single sample gave rise to the 14 T cell receptor beta chains below, sequenced in a study of CD8 T cells in ankylosing spondylitis. Notes on the study in general: Characteristic, it appeared, of ankylosing spondylitis blood was a TCR beta motif of fewer than 10 highly homologous variants.

TCRdb called the 5' RACE reads again in MiXCR, with one record for every CDR3 protein. Of a few hundred thousand distinct CDR3 sequences in the sample, roughly 13% were seen once. No cognate antigen is known for these TCRs. What was sequenced was blood, either unsorted or a sorted T cell fraction (not recorded which). The receptor set was obtained from a male donor with ankylosing spondylitis.

This clonotype was seen a few times. This chain joins TRBV5-5 and TRBJ1-1, with 8 bases aligning to TRBD1. J lost 1 base, V lost 1 base, and 9 bases had no gene match. This CDR3 contains 17 residues. Germline CDR1 SGHKS, CDR2 YYEKEE (reference sequence). The CDR3 reads CASSLIRGPRSNTEAFF. CDR3 DNA sequence: TGTGCCAGCAGCTTGATCAGGGGGCCTAGGTCGAACACTGAAGCTTTCTTT.

This clonotype was observed a few times. The rearrangement links TRBV3-1 to TRBJ2-7; TRBD2 might be the D (5 bases). V shed 2 bases and J shed 6 bases, with 11 bases lying between them. The CDR3 is 13 amino acids. Looked up from germline, CDR1 is LGHDT and CDR2 is YNNKEL (reference sequence). The CDR3 here is CASSQILEGEQYF. CDR3 in DNA: TGTGCCAGCAGCCAAATCCTAGAGGGCGAGCAGTACTTC.

Only a few counts were recorded for this clonotype. The rearrangement links TRBV4-1 to TRBJ2-2, with D possibly matching TRBD1 (5 bases). Deletions cut 0 bases from V and 4 bases from J, with 9 bases between. Germline-derived CDR1 and CDR2 are MGHRA and YSYEKL. The CDR3 has 15 residues. The CDR3 reads CASSQDGAGTGELFF. The CDR3 region has the DNA TGCGCCAGCAGCCAAGATGGGGCAGGCACCGGGGAGCTGTTTTTT.

V gene TRBV12-3 or TRBV12-4 combines with J gene TRBJ1-3; D gene ambiguous. The CDR3 consists of 12 residues. V was pared by 6 bases and J by 2 bases, with 5 bases between. The CDR3 is CASSWTGNTIYF. CDR3 sequence (DNA): TGTGCCAGCAGCTGGACTGGAAACACCATATATTTT.

The chain uses TRBV29-1 and TRBJ2-2; tentatively, D is TRBD2 (5 bases). There are 12 residues in the CDR3. V lost 1 base, J lost 5 bases, and 5 bases lay in between. Germline values: CDR1 SQVTM, CDR2 ANQGSEA. CDR3: CSVEAGTGELFF. CDR3 DNA sequence: TGCAGCGTTGAAGCGGGGACCGGGGAGCTGTTTTTT.

This clonotype was recorded at least ten times. The chain combines TRBV24-1 with TRBJ2-2; 8 bases are shared with TRBD2. The junction had 7 bases not matched to a gene; V was cut back by 4 bases and J by 7 bases. The CDR3 extends over 15 amino acids. CDR1 is KGHDR, CDR2 SFDVKD, per germline. The chain's CDR3 is CATSDPREGVGELFF. The CDR3 DNA reads as TGTGCCACCAGTGACCCCCGGGAGGGCGTCGGGGAGCTGTTTTTT.

This clonotype was detected a few times. The chain joins TRBV12-3 or TRBV12-4 to TRBJ1-6; 10 bases are shared with TRBD1. The CDR3 runs 14 residues. Trimming cost V 5 bases and J 8 bases; bases outside gene matches: 3. CDR3 sequence reads: CASSRGTGDSPLHF. The CDR3, as DNA: TGTGCCAGCAGTAGGGGGACAGGGGATTCACCCCTCCACTTT.

The DNA of the CDR3 is TGCAGTGCCCCACGGGGACTAGCGAGGTACCAAGAGACCCAGTACTTC. This translates into CSAPRGLARYQETQYF. V is TRBV20-1 and J is TRBJ2-5; TRBD2 matches 10 bases. Germline V gives CDR1 DFQATT, CDR2 SNEGSKA (reference sequence). The CDR3 sequence is 16 residues long. V was pared by 6 bases and J by 0 bases, with 10 bases of the junction left unmatched.

This clonotype was counted many times. The chain couples TRBV5-1 to TRBJ2-5; D remains unclear. V lost 7 bases and J 1 base, leaving 5 bases between the germline ends. Germline CDR1 is SGHRS and CDR2 is YFSETQ. CDR3 size: 11 residues. As DNA, the CDR3 is TGCGCCAGCGCCGTCCAAGAGACCCAGTACTTC. This translates into CASAVQETQYF.

This clonotype was seen only a few times. CDR3 bases: TGTGCCAGCAGCCCACTATCTAGAGAGAGCTCCTACAATGAGCAGTTCTTC. Protein product: CASSPLSRESSYNEQFF. V gene TRBV7-6 combines with J gene TRBJ2-1; no firm D call. The germline gives CDR1 SGHVS, CDR2 FNYEAQ. This CDR3 is built from 17 residues. The germline V and J ends were trimmed by 5 bases and 0 bases, with 17 bases remaining between them.

In this sample, this clonotype turned up many times. V and J are TRBV12-3 or TRBV12-4 and TRBJ2-1; the D is unclear. The CDR3 has 15 residues. Trimming took 5 bases from V and 3 from J, leaving 14 bases between them. CDR3 nucleotides: TGTGCCAGCAGTACGGGCACCGAGTTCTACAATGAGCAGTTCTTC. Residues: CASSTGTEFYNEQFF.

CDR3 region: CASSLVGTRSSGANVLTF. The CDR3 region has the DNA TGTGCCAGCAGCTTAGTCGGGACTCGGAGCTCTGGGGCCAACGTCCTGACTTTC. The chain has TRBV11-2 and TRBJ2-6; D is perhaps TRBD2 (6 bases). This CDR3 has 18 amino acids. Trimming took off 1 base at V and 0 bases at J, with 13 bases between the two ends. The V gene's germline CDR1 is SGHAT and CDR2 FQNNGV. The entire variable domain, with the rest obtained from reference TRBV11-2 and TRBJ2-6, is as follows: EAGVAQSPRYKIIEKRQSVAFWCNPISGHATLYWYQQILGQGPKLLIQFQNNGVVDDSQLPKDRFSAERLKGVDSTLKIQPAKLEDSAVYLCASSLVGTRSSGANVLTFGAGSRLTVL.

This chain joins TRBV20-1 and TRBJ1-1; D gene uncertain. V lost 7 bases, J lost 0 bases, and 6 bases lay in between. The CDR3 extends over 11 amino acids. Germline CDR1 DFQATT, CDR2 SNEGSKA (reference sequence). The CDR3 DNA follows: TGCAGTGGATGGGTGAACACTGAAGCTTTCTTT. Translation: CSGWVNTEAFF.

This clonotype was observed a handful of times. The V call is TRBV24-1, the J call TRBJ1-5; no clear D gene. The germline V and J ends were trimmed by 4 bases and 0 bases, with 6 bases remaining between them. The CDR3 has 14 residues. Germline loops: CDR1 KGHDR, CDR2 SFDVKD. Here the CDR3 reads CATSEVYSNQPQHF. For the CDR3, the DNA is TGTGCCACCAGTGAGGTTTATAGCAATCAGCCCCAGCATTTT.